This entry features one TCR beta chain sequence. This clone has only a few counts. No cognate antigen has been identified for it. One base away there is no much larger clone; base qualities are not given. The record originates from a study of blood T cell repertoires in COVID-19 (dated by TCRdb to 2020 to 2021). About the full investigation: The collaborator samples originated in the United States, Italy and Spain and spanned the acute and convalescent phases of COVID-19. Where HLA class I and class II types were available, the types were taken from metadata supplied by the sample provider, not from assay-based typing. The sample metadata nearly always contained a de-identified subject ID, COVID-19 status, age in years and sex. Subjects who had been exposed to COVID-19, were actively infected with it, or had recovered from it provided the deeply sampled blood TCRbeta repertoires that made up the dataset. A freely available public database, intended as a resource for researchers studying the immune response to SARS-CoV-2, is where the repertoires were released. Samples came from the ongoing ImmuneRACE study (first 160 participants) plus 1,254 subjects from 6 global collaborators. The material from the prospective study consisted of cDNA or gDNA derived from T cells, B-cell-depleted T cells, or PBMCs.

Samples from volunteer blood donors who had recovered from COVID-19 were contributed by a second Seattle source. Each collaborating institution followed its own protocols to collect whole blood in K2EDTA tubes. For TCRbeta analysis, collaborators shipped samples as frozen whole blood, isolated PBMCs, or DNA extracted from either of those sample types. TCRbeta CDR3 regions were amplified from genomic DNA using the immunoSEQ Assay, a bias-controlled multiplex PCR. Regarding the original processing steps: Within the assay, amplification of reference gene primers was used to estimate how many nucleated cells each sample contained. To quantify the absolute abundance of each unique TCRbeta CDR3 rearrangement, sequence reads were collapsed and filtered. For each sample, productive Simpson clonality was calculated by taking the square root of Simpson's diversity index across productive rearrangements. The table was pulled from immuneACCESS by TCRdb, which kept in-frame rearrangements only. Such tables lose some clones; where checked, under half of the loss comes from unresolved V genes, and the rest has no known cause. V, J and clone size reflect that table, while D and trimming were determined from the DNA. This sample lists around 250,000 clones; about 80% were detected once. The ten largest make up roughly 1.9% of the sample.

From the cysteine through the phenylalanine, the CDR3 covers 14 amino acids. The read is trimmed to its CDR3 DNA, 42 bases read in frame from base 1. The germline V gene specifies SGHTA as CDR1 and FQGNSA as CDR2. V loses 5 bases of germline sequence and J loses 3 bases, and the interval between the two ends is 10 bases. Overall study outcomes, separate from this receptor: The quantity of clinical and demographic metadata differed by source and by participant and was supplied without curation.

Sequencing was done on a sample of peripheral blood. The rearranged chain carries TRBV7-2 and TRBJ2-2, with no confident D gene call. This receptor was obtained from a man aged 30 to 45 who had recovered from COVID-19. The sequence in DNA is TGTGCCAGCAGCACAAGTACCGACACCGGGGAGCTGTTTTTT. Its protein is CASSTSTDTGELFF. The entire variable domain, with the stretches around the CDR3 drawn from the reference TRBV7-2 and TRBJ2-2 proteins, is GAGVSQSPSNKVTEKGKDVELRCDPISGHTALYWYRQSLGQGLEFLIYFQGNSAPDKSGLPSDRFSAERTGGSVSTLTIQRTQQEDSAVYLCASSTSTDTGELFFGEGSRLTVL.